A single sample gave rise to the 16 T cell receptor beta chains below, sequenced in a study of blood T cell repertoires in COVID-19. The assay was immunoSEQ multiplex PCR, and TCRdb's table has in-frame clones only and misses some. The sample consists of 290,000 or so clones, approximately 86% of them appearing once. Sample: peripheral blood. The receptor source for this set is a man in his 70s with acute or convalescent COVID-19.

The chain links TRBV3-1 (or the pseudogene TRBV3-2) to TRBJ1-6; D is uncertain. This CDR3 has 12 amino acids. The V end was cut by 8 bases, the J end by 12 bases, with 14 bases between. Germline V gene data show CDR1 as LGHDT and CDR2 as YNNKEL (reference sequence). CDR3 bases: TGTGCCAGCCAGCTATCCAGCGGACCCCTCCACTTT. This codes for CASQLSSGPLHF.

The V gene is TRBV7-2, the J gene TRBJ1-6; tentative D call: TRBD1 (5 bases). The V gene's germline CDR1 is SGHTA and CDR2 FQGNSA. Trimming took off 4 bases at V and 8 bases at J, with 12 bases between the two ends. The CDR3 extends over 14 amino acids. The CDR3 is CASSSRGGDSPLHF. CDR3 in DNA: TGTGCCAGCAGCTCCCGGGGGGGGGATTCACCCCTCCACTTT. Variable domain in full (rest from reference TRBV7-2 and TRBJ1-6): GAGVSQSPSNKVTEKGKDVELRCDPISGHTALYWYRQSLGQGLEFLIYFQGNSAPDKSGLPSDRFSAERTGGSVSTLTIQRTQQEDSAVYLCASSSRGGDSPLHFGNGTRLTVT.

CDR3 amino acids: CASSPLRVSGTEAFF. The CDR3 nucleotides read TGTGCCAGCAGCCCTCTGAGGGTATCGGGGACTGAAGCTTTCTTT. The V call is TRBV7-2, the J call TRBJ1-1; D is unclear. The CDR3 spans 15 residues. The ends were cut back, 5 bases at V and 5 bases at J, with 18 bases in the middle. CDR1 and CDR2 from the germline V gene are SGHTA and FQGNSA.

The rearrangement uses TRBV19 and TRBJ1-2; no clear D gene. CDR1 is LNHDA, CDR2 SQIVND, per germline (reference sequence). V lost 1 base and J lost 2, with 14 bases in between. The CDR3 totals 16 residues. The DNA of the CDR3 is TGTGCCAGTAGTATAGCTTCGGAGGCTCGAAACTATGGCTACACCTTC. Its translation is CASSIASEARNYGYTF.

This sequence joins TRBV2 and TRBJ2-3; D gene uncertain. Germline assignment: CDR1 SNHLY and CDR2 FYNNEI. The CDR3 has 12 amino acids. V shed 4 bases and J shed 5 bases, with 7 bases lying between them. In DNA form, the CDR3 reads TGTGCCAGCAGTGTGAGTGAAGATACGCAGTATTTT. Translating gives CASSVSEDTQYF.

The chain recombines TRBV4-3 with TRBJ2-6; D may be TRBD2 (5 bases). V lost 0 bases and J 2 bases, leaving 8 bases between the germline ends. Germline loops: CDR1 LGHNA, CDR2 YSLEER. This CDR3 has 16 amino acids. The CDR3 loop reads CASSQETGTGANVLTF. The CDR3 nucleotides are TGCGCCAGCAGCCAAGAGACGGGGACTGGGGCCAACGTCCTGACTTTC.

The gene calls are TRBV3-1 (or the pseudogene TRBV3-2) and TRBJ1-2; possibly TRBD1 for D (6 bases). Germline V gene sequence: CDR1 LGHDT, CDR2 YNNKEL (reference sequence). CDR3 size: 14 residues. V was pared by 4 bases and J by 3 bases, with 12 bases between. As DNA, the CDR3 is TGTGCCAGCAGCCTTGGGGGCGTTGACTATGGCTACACCTTC. This codes for CASSLGGVDYGYTF.

J is TRBJ1-3 and V is TRBV7-2; 9 bases line up with TRBD1. This CDR3 is 16 amino acids long. Unmatched junction bases numbered 5, after V lost 3 bases and J lost 2 bases. In germline, CDR1 is SGHTA, CDR2 FQGNSA. The CDR3 is CASSLIGTGPGNTIYF. DNA of the CDR3: TGTGCCAGCAGCTTGATCGGGACAGGGCCTGGAAACACCATATATTTT. The full variable domain, its missing parts supplied by reference TRBV7-2 and TRBJ1-3, is GAGVSQSPSNKVTEKGKDVELRCDPISGHTALYWYRQSLGQGLEFLIYFQGNSAPDKSGLPSDRFSAERTGGSVSTLTIQRTQQEDSAVYLCASSLIGTGPGNTIYFGEGSWLTVV.

This sequence joins TRBV10-2 and TRBJ1-1, with TRBD1 matching 7 bases. Germline trimming cut 5 bases from V and 9 bases from J; bases unmatched to any gene: 3. The germline V gene encodes CDR1 WSHSY and CDR2 SAAADI. This CDR3 contains 11 residues. The CDR3 spells CASSMRGQAFF. In DNA, the CDR3 is TGCGCCAGCAGTATGAGGGGGCAAGCTTTCTTT.

The chain links TRBV19 to TRBJ2-3, with 8 bases identical to TRBD2. CDR1 is LNHDA and CDR2 is SQIVND in the germline V gene (reference sequence). Unmatched junction bases numbered 13, after V lost 7 bases and J lost 4 bases. The CDR3 extends over 16 amino acids. CDR3 residues: CASNRGGASKADTQYF. In DNA, the CDR3 is TGTGCCAGTAATCGGGGGGGGGCAAGCAAAGCAGATACGCAGTATTTT.

The rearrangement uses TRBV6-2 or TRBV6-3 and TRBJ1-2, with D possibly TRBD1 on 6 matching bases. Germline V gene lookup returns CDR1 MNHEY and CDR2 SVGEGT. This CDR3 has 13 residues. V lost 2 bases and J lost 7, with 11 bases in between. The CDR3 DNA is TGTGCCAGCAGTTACAGTCTACAGGGTGGCTACACCTTC. This translates into CASSYSLQGGYTF.

The chain carries TRBV10-3 and TRBJ2-1; 7 bases match TRBD1. J was trimmed by 6 bases and V by 10 bases; bases with no gene match: 15. Looked up from germline, CDR1 is ENHRY and CDR2 is SYGVKD. This CDR3 spans 15 amino acids. The DNA for the CDR3 is TGTGCCACCCAAGCGGATAAGGGGGCGTTCAATGAGCAGTTCTTC. Translation: CATQADKGAFNEQFF.

This chain connects TRBV20-1 to TRBJ2-3, with D tentatively TRBD1 (6 bases). Trimming took 3 bases from V and 2 from J, leaving 12 bases between them. This CDR3 has 14 amino acids. Germline loops: CDR1 DFQATT, CDR2 SNEGSKA (reference sequence). The DNA of the CDR3 is TGCAGTGCTAGTACAGGGCCCCTCACAGATACGCAGTATTTT. Translating it yields CSASTGPLTDTQYF.

Only a few counts were recorded for this clone. V and J are TRBV19 and TRBJ1-5; 9 bases are a match to TRBD1. CDR3 length equals 16 residues. Germline CDR1 LNHDA, CDR2 SQIVND (reference sequence). V was clipped by 3 bases and J by 0 bases; unmatched bases: 3. The CDR3 coding sequence is TGTGCCAGTAGTATGAGGACAGGGGATAGCAATCAGCCCCAGCATTTT. Its protein product is CASSMRTGDSNQPQHF.

Only one count was recorded for this clone. The chain employs TRBV6-6 and TRBJ1-2; D not resolved. The CDR3 sequence is 13 residues long. The germline V and J ends were trimmed by 4 bases and 1 base, with 7 bases remaining between them. CDR1 is MNHNY, CDR2 SVGAGI, per germline (reference sequence). The CDR3 DNA sequence: TGTGCCAGCAGTTCACAGAATAACTATGGCTACACCTTC. It specifies CASSSQNNYGYTF.

The J gene is TRBJ2-5, the V gene TRBV3-1 (or the pseudogene TRBV3-2); 8 bases map to TRBD1. The J segment lost 5 bases and the V segment lost 8 bases, leaving 1 base of the junction unmatched. The CDR3 spans 11 residues. Looked up from germline, CDR1 is LGHDT and CDR2 is YNNKEL (reference sequence). The CDR3 reads CASQGAETQYF. The CDR3 DNA sequence: TGTGCCAGCCAGGGGGCGGAGACCCAGTACTTC.